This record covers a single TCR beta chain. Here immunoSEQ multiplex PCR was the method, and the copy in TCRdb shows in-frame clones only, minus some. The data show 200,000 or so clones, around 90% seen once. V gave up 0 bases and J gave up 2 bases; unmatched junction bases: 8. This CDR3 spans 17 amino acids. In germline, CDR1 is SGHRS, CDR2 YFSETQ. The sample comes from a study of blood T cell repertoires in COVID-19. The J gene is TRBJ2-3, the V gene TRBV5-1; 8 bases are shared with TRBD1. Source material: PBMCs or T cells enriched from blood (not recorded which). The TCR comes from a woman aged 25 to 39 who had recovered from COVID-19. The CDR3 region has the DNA TGCGCCAGCAGCTTGGTTCTCACAGGGGGACCCACAGATACGCAGTATTTT. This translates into CASSLVLTGGPTDTQYF. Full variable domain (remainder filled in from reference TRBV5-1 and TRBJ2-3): KAGVTQTPRYLIKTRGQQVTLSCSPISGHRSVSWYQQTPGQGLQFLFEYFSETQRNKGNFPGRFSGRQFSNSRSEMNVSTLELGDSALYLCASSLVLTGGPTDTQYFGPGTRLTVL.